The 28 T cell receptor beta chains reported below all come from one sample, sequenced in a study of T cells in women clearing cervical HPV infection. The table came from immunoSEQ multiplex PCR; TCRdb's copy has only in-frame clones and leaves some out. The sample data list fewer than 40,000 clones. The material sequenced was blood buffy coat. These receptors were taken from a woman between 18 and 70 years old with a cervical HPV16 infection that either progressed to CIN3+ or cleared (not recorded which).

Concerning this clone itself: The read is 3 residues too short to cover the CDR3 end, so that end is filled in from the germline J gene. The chain carries TRBV7-3 and TRBJ2-1; TRBD2 agrees at 7 bases. The CDR3 extends over 15 amino acids. V was clipped by 5 bases and J by 5 bases; unmatched bases: 9. Germline V gene data show CDR1 as SGHTA and CDR2 as FQGTGA. Here the CDR3 reads CASSQLGGGNNEQFF. The sequenced CDR3 bases are TGTGCCAGCAGCCAACTTGGGGGGGGGAACAATGAG.

As for this clone: In the same sample, other DNA sequences code for this CDR3. The CDR3 bases that were read are TGTGCCAGCTCGCCCGGGCAGGGAGAGACC. This encodes CASSPGQGET. Given in full, the CDR3 is CASSPGQGETQYF. This sequence joins TRBV18 and TRBJ2-5; D may be TRBD1 (5 bases). The read terminates 3 residues ahead of where the CDR3 ends, so the germline J gene completes it. The CDR3 runs to 13 residues. Trimming left V 6 bases short and J 4 bases short, with 12 bases between. The germline CDR1 and CDR2 sequences are KGHSH and LQKENI.

On this clone: Read data end 3 residues before the CDR3 end; the end is taken from the germline J gene. V usage is TRBV7-3 and J usage is TRBJ1-6; the D gene is possibly TRBD1 (6 bases). Germline V gene sequence: CDR1 SGHTA, CDR2 FQGTGA. This CDR3 spans 14 amino acids. Trimming took off 5 bases at V and 6 bases at J, with 11 bases between the two ends. CDR3 bases read: TGTGCCAGCAGCCCTAGGGGGATTAATTCACCC. This gives the protein CASSPRGINSP. In full, the CDR3 is CASSPRGINSPLHF.

Worth noting for this clone: The sequenced fragment ends 3 residues before the CDR3 boundary, so the rest is inferred from the germline J gene. The chain recombines TRBV7-6 with TRBJ2-5, with 10 bases aligning to TRBD1. The germline gives CDR1 SGHVS, CDR2 FNYEAQ. The V segment lost 5 bases and the J segment 5 bases; nucleotides outside the gene matches: 14. There are 17 residues in the CDR3. The CDR3 bases that were read are TGTGCCAGCAGCCCCAGAGATTGGACAGGGGGTGGGGAGACC. Protein sequence: CASSPRDWTGGGET. The CDR3 as a whole reads CASSPRDWTGGGETQYF.

For this clone: From the germline J gene comes the end of the CDR3, since the read stops 3 residues before it. The V and J genes are TRBV7-6 and TRBJ2-1; 8 bases agree with TRBD2. CDR3 length: 16 amino acids. After removal of 5 bases from V and 3 bases from J, the junction contained 9 bases not matched to a gene. Germline lookup yields CDR1 SGHVS and CDR2 FNYEAQ. The chain's CDR3 is CASSLGGASGYNEQFF. Incomplete CDR3 DNA: TGTGCCAGCAGCCTCGGGGGGGCCTCTGGCTACAATGAG.

In the case of this clone: The read stops 3 residues short of the end of the CDR3; the missing end is completed from the germline J gene. V and J are TRBV29-1 and TRBJ1-1; 7 bases are shared with TRBD1. The germline CDR1 and CDR2 sequences are SQVTM and ANQGSEA. The CDR3 spans 12 residues. V was pared by 5 bases and J by 4 bases, with 4 bases of the junction left unmatched. Partial CDR3 DNA: TGCAGCGTTCGACAGGGCTCCACTGAA. Encoded protein: CSVRQGSTE. The whole CDR3 protein is CSVRQGSTEAFF.

For this clone: The read ends 3 residues shy of where the CDR3 ends; the end is completed using the germline J gene. V is TRBV19 and J is TRBJ2-7, with D possibly TRBD2 on 6 matching bases. The CDR3 covers 16 residues. Germline CDR1 LNHDA, CDR2 SQIVND (reference sequence). Deletions cut 3 bases from V and 3 bases from J, with 18 bases between. CDR3 bases read: TGTGCCAGTAGTATTGAAGGGCGGGGAAGTGGCTACGAG. This gives the protein CASSIEGRGSGYE. The full CDR3 sequence reads CASSIEGRGSGYEQYF.

On this clone itself: Mismatch with germline at one junction end may stem from a read error. The CDR3 extends 3 residues past the end of the read, so its final part is completed from the germline J gene. The chain uses TRBV4-2 and TRBJ1-1; D might be TRBD1 (5 bases). The V gene's germline CDR1 is LGHNA and CDR2 YNFKEQ. The length of the CDR3 is 14 residues. CDR3 DNA (partial): TGCGCCAGCAGCCACGACACAGGGAACACTGAA. It specifies CASSHDTGNTE. The entire CDR3 reads CASSHDTGNTEAFF.

On this clone itself: Read data end 3 residues before the CDR3 end; the end is taken from the germline J gene. This chain uses TRBV11-3 with TRBJ1-1, with D uncertain. In germline, CDR1 is SGHNT, CDR2 YENEEA. CDR3 size: 12 residues. The CDR3 DNA, read in part, is TGTGCCAGCACCGACCGTTCGGGTCGA. As protein: CASTDRSGR. The whole CDR3 sequence reads CASTDRSGRAFF.

As concerns this clone: The read ends 3 residues early relative to the CDR3; the germline J gene fills the gap. The J gene is TRBJ2-3, the V gene TRBV18, with 14 bases lining up with TRBD2. The germline CDR1 and CDR2 sequences are KGHSH and LQKENI. CDR3 length: 18 amino acids. V lost 5 bases to trimming and J lost 6 bases; unmatched junction nucleotides: 13. The CDR3 loop reads CASSNGLAGGLTGDTQYF. The sequenced part of the CDR3 DNA is TGTGCCAGCTCAAATGGACTAGCGGGAGGCCTGACCGGGGATACG.

Notes on this clone: Read coverage stops 3 residues before the CDR3 terminus; the germline J gene supplies the remainder. J is TRBJ2-4 and V is TRBV7-2; 12 bases are shared with TRBD1. Trimming at V came to 0 bases and at J to 7 bases, leaving 7 bases not matched to a gene. The germline V gene encodes CDR1 SGHTA and CDR2 FQGNSA. The CDR3 contains 17 residues. CDR3 amino acids: CASSLAPGQGARNIQYF. Partial CDR3 DNA: TGTGCCAGCAGCTTAGCCCCGGGACAGGGGGCGAGGAACATT.

For this clone: Sequencing ends 3 residues short of the CDR3 end; the germline J gene provides the rest. The chain combines TRBV20-1 with TRBJ2-6, with D possibly being TRBD1 (6 bases). This CDR3 has 15 residues. Germline lookup yields CDR1 DFQATT and CDR2 SNEGSKA (reference sequence). The V and J ends lost 5 bases and 1 base respectively, with 12 bases between them. CDR3 loop: CSADEQGSGANVLTF. The sequenced part of the CDR3 DNA is TGCAGTGCTGACGAACAGGGTTCTGGGGCCAACGTC.

In regard to this clone: The read terminates 3 residues before the CDR3 end, so the remaining end is supplied by the germline J gene. V usage is TRBV30 and J usage is TRBJ1-1; D is unclear. Germline values: CDR1 GTSNPN, CDR2 SVGIG (reference sequence). The CDR3 is made up of 12 amino acids. The V and J ends lost 4 bases and 6 bases respectively, with 12 bases between them. Incomplete CDR3 DNA: TGTGCCTGGAATTTTAACAGCCCTGAA. Amino acids: CAWNFNSPE. The whole CDR3 protein reads CAWNFNSPEAFF.

In regard to this clone: Read coverage stops 3 residues before the CDR3 terminus; the germline J gene supplies the remainder. The gene calls are TRBV30 and TRBJ2-7; D perhaps matches TRBD2 (5 bases). The CDR3 consists of 16 residues. Germline assignment: CDR1 GTSNPN and CDR2 SVGIG (reference sequence). V was trimmed by 3 bases and J by 4 bases, leaving 22 bases between them. The part of the CDR3 DNA that was read is TGTGCCTGGAGCATCGCCACTAGTTTTAAGGCGTACGAG. This codes for CAWSIATSFKAYE. The full CDR3 reads CAWSIATSFKAYEQYF.

Details on this clone: The sequence runs out 3 residues before the end of the CDR3; the remainder is reconstructed from the germline J gene. The chain joins TRBV5-4 to TRBJ2-5; D may be TRBD1 (5 bases). Trimming stripped 0 bases from V and 4 bases from J, with 10 bases between. This CDR3 has 14 amino acids. CDR1 SGHNT and CDR2 YYREEE come from the germline V gene (reference sequence). CDR3 sequence: CASSLEDRGETQYF. The CDR3 bases that were read are TGTGCCAGCAGCTTGGAGGATAGGGGAGAGACC.

As regards this clone: The DNA ends 3 residues before the CDR3 does, and the rest of the CDR3 is filled in from the germline J gene. The genes are TRBV29-1 and TRBJ2-1, with 8 bases matching TRBD1. The germline V gene encodes CDR1 SQVTM and CDR2 ANQGSEA. CDR3 size: 14 residues. V was clipped by 4 bases and J by 1 base; unmatched bases: 3. Incomplete CDR3 DNA: TGCAGCGTTGGGGGGGACAGGTCCTACAATGAG. Its translation is CSVGGDRSYNE. The CDR3 in its entirety is CSVGGDRSYNEQFF.

Points on this clone: The CDR3 end lies 3 residues beyond the end of the read and is filled in from the germline J gene. The rearrangement joins TRBV13 to TRBJ2-1; 10 bases map to TRBD2. CDR1 PRHDT and CDR2 FYEKMQ come from the germline V gene (reference sequence). This CDR3 contains 18 residues. V lost 0 bases and J lost 7; bases outside the gene matches: 12. The CDR3 region is CASSLGLAGHSSINEQFF. The part of the CDR3 DNA that was read is TGTGCCAGCAGCTTAGGACTAGCGGGGCATTCCTCGATTAATGAG.

About this clone: The CDR3 end falls 3 residues outside the read, so it is completed with the germline J gene. The genes are TRBV23-1 and TRBJ2-3; no definite D call. TRBV23-1 is recorded as an ORF, its role being uncertain. The CDR3 is 11 amino acids. With 8 bases removed from V and 7 bases from J, the gap between germline ends came to 10 bases. CDR3 loop: CASRQLNTQYF. The sequenced part of the CDR3 DNA is TGCGCCAGCCGCCAGTTGAATACG.

Concerning this clone: The sequence runs out 3 residues before the end of the CDR3; the remainder is reconstructed from the germline J gene. The chain uses TRBV2 and TRBJ2-1; TRBD2 agrees at 9 bases. The CDR3 is 19 amino acids. Germline values: CDR1 SNHLY, CDR2 FYNNEI. Unmatched junction bases numbered 16, after V lost 0 bases and J lost 7 bases. The DNA read from the CDR3 is TGTGCCAGCAGTGAAGCGCTTATTGGTAGCGGGGGCCTGAGGAATGAG. This gives the protein CASSEALIGSGGLRNE. The whole CDR3 sequence reads CASSEALIGSGGLRNEQFF.

To note about this clone: The DNA ends 3 residues before the CDR3 does, and the rest of the CDR3 is filled in from the germline J gene. The chain uses TRBV19 and TRBJ2-2; TRBD1 might be the D (7 bases). The germline CDR1 and CDR2 sequences are LNHDA and SQIVND (reference sequence). CDR3 size: 15 residues. The V end was cut by 5 bases, the J end by 5 bases, with 15 bases between. The CDR3 region is CASSRRQGGTGELFF. Partial CDR3 DNA: TGTGCCAGTAGTCGCCGACAGGGAGGAACCGGGGAG.

The CDR3 loop is CASSFGQGGKYGYTF. CDR3 DNA (partial): TGTGCCAGCAGCTTCGGACAGGGTGGGAAGTATGGC. The chain is built from TRBV5-6 and TRBJ1-2, with 8 bases fitting TRBD1. The CDR3 end is not reached by the read, which stops 3 residues before it; the germline J gene fills it in. The V and J ends lost 2 bases and 5 bases, in that order; junction bases with no gene match: 8. The CDR3 consists of 15 residues. The germline V gene encodes CDR1 SGHDT and CDR2 YYEEEE.

Notes on this clone: The read terminates 3 residues ahead of where the CDR3 ends, so the germline J gene completes it. The chain couples TRBV30 to TRBJ1-2; the D gene is possibly TRBD1 (5 bases). Trimming removed 3 bases from V and 3 bases from J, with 11 bases in between. From germline, CDR1 is GTSNPN and CDR2 SVGIG (reference sequence). The CDR3 is 13 amino acids. The CDR3: CAWRARVDYGYTF. The CDR3 DNA, read in part, is TGTGCCTGGAGAGCCAGGGTTGACTATGGC.

Turning to this clone: The sequence runs out 3 residues before the end of the CDR3; the remainder is reconstructed from the germline J gene. The genes are TRBV11-2 and TRBJ2-7; a weak D match, TRBD2 (6 bases). CDR3 length equals 11 residues. Trimming removed 4 bases at V and 6 bases at J, with 7 bases between. Germline-derived CDR1 and CDR2 are SGHAT and FQNNGV. The sequenced part of the CDR3 DNA is TGTGCCAGCAGCTGGCGGGGCGAG. As protein: CASSWRGE. The whole CDR3 sequence reads CASSWRGEQYF.

Turning to this clone: The read ends 3 residues shy of where the CDR3 ends; the end is completed using the germline J gene. The chain has TRBV7-9 and TRBJ1-1, with D uncertain. CDR1 SEHNR and CDR2 FQNEAQ come from the germline V gene (reference sequence). The V end lost 4 bases, the J end lost 4 bases, and 13 bases lay between the germline ends. The CDR3 is made up of 14 amino acids. Partial CDR3 DNA: TGTGCCAGCAGCTCGAAATCGGCGGGCACTGAA. Protein sequence: CASSSKSAGTE. The complete CDR3 protein is CASSSKSAGTEAFF.

As regards this clone: The sequenced fragment ends 3 residues before the CDR3 boundary, so the rest is inferred from the germline J gene. The V gene is TRBV29-1, the J gene TRBJ2-1; TRBD1 agrees at 9 bases. Trimming cost V 5 bases and J 5 bases; bases outside gene matches: 10. The germline CDR1 and CDR2 sequences are SQVTM and ANQGSEA. This CDR3 comprises 15 residues. The CDR3 DNA, read in part, is TGCAGCGTTAGGGTGACGGGACAGGGTCACAATGAG. It codes for CSVRVTGQGHNE. The whole CDR3 protein is CSVRVTGQGHNEQFF.

Concerning this clone itself: The CDR3 extends 3 residues past the end of the read, so its final part is completed from the germline J gene. The chain has TRBV5-4 and TRBJ2-1; perhaps TRBD2 as D (7 bases). The V gene lost 0 bases and the J gene lost 4 bases, with 14 bases spanning the gap. The CDR3 spans 16 residues. Germline V gene data show CDR1 as SGHNT and CDR2 as YYREEE (reference sequence). The CDR3 protein is CASSLARGRGYNEQFF. The sequenced CDR3 bases are TGTGCCAGCAGCTTGGCCCGGGGGCGGGGGTACAATGAG.

Of note for this clone: The CDR3 end is not reached by the read, which stops 3 residues before it; the germline J gene fills it in. This chain connects TRBV19 to TRBJ1-5, with 7 positions matching TRBD1. Per germline, CDR1 LNHDA and CDR2 SQIVND (reference sequence). V lost 9 bases, J lost 8 bases, and 10 bases stayed unmatched. This CDR3 region has 13 residues. The CDR3 sequence is CASKNRGGEPQHF. Partial CDR3 DNA: TGTGCCAGCAAAAACAGGGGTGGTGAGCCC.

On this clone: The read ends 3 residues early relative to the CDR3; the germline J gene fills the gap. This sequence joins TRBV6-2 or TRBV6-3 and TRBJ2-7, with D maybe TRBD2 (8 bases). The CDR3 covers 16 residues. In germline, CDR1 is MNHEY, CDR2 SVGEGT. Trimming pared 2 bases from V and 1 base from J, leaving 15 bases between. The DNA read from the CDR3 is TGTGCCAGCAGTTACCGAGGGGGCGGGAGGTCCTACGAG. Protein product: CASSYRGGGRSYE. The entire CDR3 reads CASSYRGGGRSYEQYF.